The 20 T cell receptor beta chains below were found in one sample sequenced in a study of blood T cell repertoires in COVID-19. Measured with immunoSEQ multiplex PCR; TCRdb has only the in-frame clones, and not every one. The table lists about 310,000 clones, around nine tenths of them singletons. Material: peripheral blood. Receptor source: a man in his 70s with acute or convalescent COVID-19.

This clone occurred once. The chain is built from TRBV28 and TRBJ1-6, with D tentatively TRBD1 (5 bases). The V gene's germline CDR1 is MDHEN and CDR2 SYDVKM. The germline V and J ends were trimmed by 4 bases and 14 bases, with 15 bases remaining between them. The CDR3 loop spans 13 amino acids. CDR3 sequence (DNA): TGTGCCAGCAGTTCCCTGGGGGGACTGGCCCTCCACTTT. This encodes CASSSLGGLALHF. The full variable domain, its missing parts supplied by reference TRBV28 and TRBJ1-6, is DVKVTQSSRYLVKRTGEKVFLECVQDMDHENMFWYRQDPGLGLRLIYFSYDVKMKEKGDIPEGYSVSREKKERFSLILESASTNQTSMYLCASSSLGGLALHFGNGTRLTVT.

The chain combines TRBV6-6 with TRBJ2-7, with 8 bases lining up with TRBD2. V dropped 2 bases and J dropped 3; count of bases not matched to a gene: 9. Germline CDR1 reads MNHNY; CDR2 reads SVGAGI (reference sequence). The CDR3 sequence is 16 residues long. CDR3 sequence reads: CASSYRLAGTNYEQYF. The CDR3 bases are TGTGCCAGCAGTTACCGCCTAGCGGGTACGAACTACGAGCAGTACTTC.

The CDR3 region is CASRLAGVPETQYF. Written as DNA, the CDR3 is TGTGCCAGCCGTCTAGCGGGAGTTCCCGAGACCCAGTACTTC. The chain links TRBV28 to TRBJ2-5, with 10 bases identical to TRBD2. After removal of 8 bases from V and 5 bases from J, the junction contained 8 bases not matched to a gene. Germline CDR1 MDHEN, CDR2 SYDVKM. This CDR3 is 14 amino acids long.

The CDR3 is CASSNRQAFYGYTF. The CDR3 coding sequence is TGTGCCAGCAGTAATCGACAGGCCTTCTATGGCTACACCTTC. This sequence joins TRBV6-6 and TRBJ1-2; tentative D call: TRBD1 (6 bases). Germline CDR1 and CDR2: MNHNY and SVGAGI (reference sequence). The CDR3 extends over 14 amino acids. The ends were cut back, 5 bases at V and 4 bases at J, with 14 bases in the middle.

This clone was detected only a few times. CDR3 sequence: CASSELASGRTNTQYF. CDR3 sequence (DNA): TGTGCCAGCAGTGAATTGGCTAGCGGACGGACAAATACGCAGTATTTT. The V and J genes are TRBV2 and TRBJ2-3; the match to TRBD2 covers 7 bases. Germline CDR1 and CDR2: SNHLY and FYNNEI. The V segment lost 2 bases and the J segment 7 bases; nucleotides outside the gene matches: 12. This CDR3 is built from 16 residues.

V usage is TRBV7-2 and J usage is TRBJ2-7; D unresolved. This CDR3 contains 17 residues. The V end was cut by 1 base, the J end by 0 bases, with 16 bases between. Germline loops: CDR1 SGHTA, CDR2 FQGNSA. The chain's CDR3 is CASSLGLRGQASYEQYF. CDR3 sequence (DNA): TGTGCCAGCAGCTTAGGGCTGCGTGGGCAGGCCTCCTACGAGCAGTACTTC.

This rearrangement joins TRBV28 to TRBJ2-1; D is unresolved. V was trimmed by 2 bases and J by 6 bases, leaving 14 bases between them. CDR3 length: 15 amino acids. Germline lookup yields CDR1 MDHEN and CDR2 SYDVKM. As DNA, the CDR3 is TGTGCCAGCAGTTTAGTTAACACCTACAGCAATGAGCAGTTCTTC. Translation: CASSLVNTYSNEQFF.

This sequence joins TRBV19 and TRBJ2-1; 10 bases match TRBD2. This CDR3 spans 15 amino acids. Trimming removed 4 bases from V and 4 bases from J; junction bases left unmatched: 4. Germline values: CDR1 LNHDA, CDR2 SQIVND (reference sequence). This CDR3 is CASSKREGLYNEQFF. In nucleotides, the CDR3 is TGTGCCAGTAGTAAGCGGGAGGGGTTATACAATGAGCAGTTCTTC.

This rearrangement joins TRBV19 to TRBJ2-2, with 7 bases matching TRBD2. J lost 1 base, V lost 3 bases, and 2 bases had no gene match. Germline V gives CDR1 LNHDA, CDR2 SQIVND (reference sequence). The CDR3 has 15 residues. CDR3 nucleotides: TGTGCCAGTAGTATTCGGGGGGAGAACACCGGGGAGCTGTTTTTT. Its translation: CASSIRGENTGELFF.

The chain carries TRBV4-2 and TRBJ1-5, with D possibly TRBD1 on 5 matching bases. Between the trimmed V and J ends, which lost 0 bases and 3 bases, there was a span of 12 bases. Germline-derived CDR1 and CDR2 are LGHNA and YNFKEQ. The CDR3 sequence is 16 residues long. CDR3 nucleotides: TGTGCCAGCAGCCAAGACTTCAGGGCTAACAATCAGCCCCAGCATTTT. As protein: CASSQDFRANNQPQHF.

This chain joins TRBV30 and TRBJ2-3; D is uncertain. Looked up from germline, CDR1 is GTSNPN and CDR2 is SVGIG (reference sequence). The V end was cut by 3 bases, the J end by 10 bases, with 14 bases between. CDR3 length equals 12 residues. CDR3 loop: CAWSLESYPQYF. In nucleotides, the CDR3 is TGTGCCTGGAGCCTAGAGTCCTATCCGCAGTATTTT.

This rearrangement joins TRBV5-6 to TRBJ2-3; TRBD2 matches at 7 bases. Germline CDR1 is SGHDT and CDR2 is YYEEEE. With 4 bases clipped from V and 1 base from J, the junction kept 12 bases outside the gene matches. The CDR3 covers 17 residues. The CDR3 loop is CASSPRVGGSGTDTQYF. The CDR3 DNA sequence: TGTGCCAGCAGCCCAAGGGTGGGGGGGTCAGGCACAGATACGCAGTATTTT.

The chain recombines TRBV7-2 with TRBJ2-3, with 11 nucleotides matching TRBD2. V lost 1 base, J lost 2 bases, and 5 bases stayed unmatched. This CDR3 is built from 17 residues. Per germline, CDR1 SGHTA and CDR2 FQGNSA. CDR3 coding DNA: TGTGCCAGCAGCTTAGTCAGACTAGCGGGACTCACAGATACGCAGTATTTT. This codes for CASSLVRLAGLTDTQYF.

V is TRBV7-2 and J is TRBJ2-1; 7 bases align to TRBD2. Germline values: CDR1 SGHTA, CDR2 FQGNSA. The V and J ends lost 5 bases and 9 bases, in that order; junction bases with no gene match: 19. The CDR3 is made up of 17 amino acids. The DNA of the CDR3 is TGTGCCAGCAGCCCCAGCCCCCTAGCGGCCACGAGCGGTGAGCAGTTCTTC. Its translation is CASSPSPLAATSGEQFF. The variable domain in full, with the rest retrieved from reference TRBV7-2 and TRBJ2-1, is GAGVSQSPSNKVTEKGKDVELRCDPISGHTALYWYRQSLGQGLEFLIYFQGNSAPDKSGLPSDRFSAERTGGSVSTLTIQRTQQEDSAVYLCASSPSPLAATSGEQFFGPGTRLTVL.

The chain employs TRBV14 and TRBJ1-5, with TRBD1 as a possible D gene (6 bases). The CDR3 contains 17 residues. In germline, CDR1 is SGHDN, CDR2 FVKESK. The V end lost 3 bases, the J end lost 0 bases, and 15 bases lay between the germline ends. The CDR3 region has the DNA TGTGCCAGCAGCCAGACGGAACAGGGTTATAGCAATCAGCCCCAGCATTTT. It specifies CASSQTEQGYSNQPQHF.

V is TRBV19 and J is TRBJ1-5, with D perhaps TRBD1 (6 bases). Germline lookup yields CDR1 LNHDA and CDR2 SQIVND (reference sequence). V lost 5 bases and J 6 bases, leaving 14 bases between the germline ends. The CDR3 runs 14 residues. The CDR3 here is CASSLTGIGQPQHF. Here the CDR3 DNA reads TGTGCCAGTAGTTTAACAGGGATTGGTCAGCCCCAGCATTTT. Based on the CDR3 plus reference TRBV19 and TRBJ1-5, the full variable domain is DGGITQSPKYLFRKEGQNVTLSCEQNLNHDAMYWYRQDPGQGLRLIYYSQIVNDFQKGDIAEGYSVSREKKESFPLTVTSAQKNPTAFYLCASSLTGIGQPQHFGDGTRLSIL.

This sequence joins TRBV2 and TRBJ1-2, with 8 bases identical to TRBD1. Germline V gene sequence: CDR1 SNHLY, CDR2 FYNNEI. CDR3 length equals 12 residues. The trim removed 6 bases at V and 6 bases at J, leaving 3 bases unmatched. CDR3 nucleotides: TGTGCCAGCAGCCTGGACAGGGATGGCTACACCTTC. Translated: CASSLDRDGYTF.

Only one count was recorded for this clone. The rearrangement links TRBV10-3 to TRBJ1-1; 10 bases line up with TRBD1. With 5 bases clipped from V and 4 bases from J, the junction kept 13 bases outside the gene matches. The CDR3 spans 17 residues. Germline CDR1 is ENHRY and CDR2 is SYGVKD. In nucleotides, the CDR3 is TGTGCCATCAGTAAAGTCCCGGGACAGGGGTTCGGCACTGAAGCTTTCTTT. This gives the protein CAISKVPGQGFGTEAFF.

The chain uses TRBV7-2 and TRBJ1-6; maybe TRBD1 (6 bases). Germline V gene lookup returns CDR1 SGHTA and CDR2 FQGNSA. The CDR3 has 15 amino acids. V lost 8 bases and J lost 0, with 11 bases in between. The CDR3 coding sequence is TGTGCCAGCGGGACAACACACTCCTATAATTCACCCCTCCACTTT. Protein sequence: CASGTTHSYNSPLHF.

This clone occurred a few times. The chain has TRBV7-2 and TRBJ1-2; tentative D call: TRBD1 (5 bases). The CDR3 spans 15 residues. CDR1 and CDR2 from the germline V gene are SGHTA and FQGNSA. V lost 1 base and J 7 bases, leaving 16 bases between the germline ends. CDR3 amino acids: CASSLELGQGRGYTF. Here the CDR3 DNA reads TGTGCCAGCAGCTTAGAGCTAGGTCAGGGCCGTGGCTACACCTTC.